The text below deals with one T cell receptor beta chain. What it binds is not known. The data are from a study of blood T cells in healthy people across ages. The amount of total RNA extracted per sample was at least 6 micrograms. Points from the study as a whole: Diversity estimates drawn from one million T cells were deemed underestimates.

The ends lost 2 bases at V and 3 bases at J; junction bases unmatched: 2. This CDR3 comprises 14 residues. Germline CDR1 reads MNHEY; CDR2 reads SMNVEV (reference sequence). A second roughly 6 to 11 cycle PCR used barcoded and J-beta primers. TCRdb analysed the 5' RACE reads with MiXCR anew, one entry per CDR3 protein. The repertoire holds about 770,000 distinct CDR3 sequences, with around two fifths as singletons. V and J are TRBV27 and TRBJ2-7; TRBD1 aligns across 9 bases. The source of this sequence is a man aged 60 to 75 in good health. The material sequenced was blood. In DNA form, the CDR3 reads TGTGCCAGCAGTTTAAAGGGACAGGGCTACGAGCAGTACTTC. It encodes CASSLKGQGYEQYF.